These 21 T cell receptor beta chains share one sample of origin, sequenced in a study of T cell changes during pregnancy in multiple sclerosis. Profiling relied on immunoSEQ multiplex PCR, and the TCRdb table lists in-frame clones only, not all of them. The table shows around 31,000 clones, with approximately 92% occurring only once. The sample in question was CD4+ T cells from peripheral blood mononuclear cells, obtained in the first trimester of pregnancy. These receptors originate from a female donor with multiple sclerosis, enrolled in a pregnancy study.

This chain joins TRBV10-2 and TRBJ2-7; 11 nucleotides line up with TRBD2. Germline V gene sequence: CDR1 WSHSY, CDR2 SAAADI. Trimming removed 8 bases from V and 3 bases from J; junction bases left unmatched: 9. The CDR3 extends over 15 amino acids. CDR3 amino acids: CASAGGLAGGYEQYF. CDR3 bases: TGCGCCAGCGCCGGGGGGCTAGCGGGGGGCTACGAGCAGTACTTC.

V is TRBV4-2 and J is TRBJ1-2; 9 bases match TRBD1. Germline CDR1 is LGHNA and CDR2 is YNFKEQ. This CDR3 has 15 amino acids. V was pared by 2 bases and J by 2 bases, with 3 bases of the junction left unmatched. The CDR3 here is CASSQMGTGNYGYTF. The CDR3, as DNA: TGTGCCAGCAGCCAAATGGGGACAGGGAACTATGGCTACACCTTC.

This clone was found once. The rearrangement links TRBV5-1 to TRBJ1-6; 11 bases line up with TRBD1. V shed 4 bases and J 6 bases; nucleotides not matched to a gene: 6. Germline values: CDR1 SGHRS, CDR2 YFSETQ. CDR3 length: 16 residues. The CDR3 sequence is CASSIGQGAGNSPLHF. The CDR3 bases are TGCGCCAGCAGCATCGGACAGGGGGCTGGTAATTCACCCCTCCACTTT.

The chain combines TRBV21-1 with TRBJ2-5; the table calls TRBD2, which could not be checked here. TRBV21-1 is tagged as a pseudogene. The CDR3 is 17 amino acids. The CDR3 reads CASSKFGLAGSQETQYF. CDR3 coding DNA: TGTGCCAGCAGCAAATTTGGACTAGCGGGGTCACAAGAGACCCAGTACTTC.

This chain uses TRBV7-6 with TRBJ2-7; 11 bases are a match to TRBD2. V dropped 5 bases and J dropped 6; count of bases not matched to a gene: 18. The CDR3 has 18 residues. Germline V gene sequence: CDR1 SGHVS, CDR2 FNYEAQ. CDR3 sequence reads: CASSLSPSSGGKGGEQYF. CDR3 sequence (DNA): TGTGCCAGCAGCCTATCCCCTTCTAGCGGGGGGAAAGGTGGCGAGCAGTACTTC.

With respect to this clone: The junction shows a germline mismatch at one end, possibly a read error. Additional DNA sequences in this sample encode the identical CDR3. V usage is TRBV5-1 and J usage is TRBJ1-2, with D unclear. In germline, CDR1 is SGHRS, CDR2 YFSETQ. The CDR3 is made up of 13 amino acids. The DNA for the CDR3 is TGCGCCAGCAGCCCCCGTGAGGGCGGCGGCTACACTTTC. Amino acids: CASSPREGGGYTF.

V gene TRBV19 combines with J gene TRBJ2-5, with TRBD2 matching over 13 bases. Per germline, CDR1 LNHDA and CDR2 SQIVND (reference sequence). Losses at the gene ends were 5 bases for V and 5 bases for J; bases not matched to a gene: 8. The CDR3 extends over 16 amino acids. In DNA, the CDR3 is TGTGCCAGTAGTGAAACTAGCGGGGGGGCGGGGGAGACCCAGTACTTC. This sequence encodes CASSETSGGAGETQYF.

J is TRBJ1-1 and V is TRBV14, with D possibly being TRBD1 (5 bases). The CDR3 runs to 14 residues. The V gene's germline CDR1 is SGHDN and CDR2 FVKESK. V was shortened by 4 bases and J by 1 base, with 10 bases between the two germline ends. CDR3 residues: CASSLHGGNTEAFF. CDR3 nucleotides: TGTGCCAGCAGCCTTCACGGGGGGAACACTGAAGCTTTCTTT.

The chain joins TRBV6-6 to TRBJ2-1; perhaps TRBD1 as D (5 bases). This CDR3 is 16 amino acids long. CDR1 and CDR2 (germline): MNHNY, SVGAGI (reference sequence). The V end was cut by 5 bases, the J end by 10 bases, with 24 bases between. The CDR3 region is CASSVPPGRTSWEQFF. DNA of the CDR3: TGTGCCAGCAGTGTACCGCCCGGACGGACATCGTGGGAGCAGTTCTTC.

The chain combines TRBV9 with TRBJ1-2; D is undetermined. The V and J ends lost 3 bases and 1 base respectively, with 10 bases between them. The CDR3 totals 14 residues. The germline gives CDR1 SGDLS, CDR2 YYNGEE. The CDR3 loop reads CASSARRDNYGYTF. In DNA, the CDR3 is TGTGCCAGCAGCGCTAGGAGGGATAACTATGGCTACACCTTC. Supplemented by reference TRBV9 and TRBJ1-2, the full variable domain reads DSGVTQTPKHLITATGQRVTLRCSPRSGDLSVYWYQQSLDQGLQFLIQYYNGEERAKGNILERFSAQQFPDLHSELNLSSLELGDSALYFCASSARRDNYGYTFGSGTRLTVV.

The V call is TRBV2, the J call TRBJ1-4; 8 bases map to TRBD1. V dropped 5 bases and J dropped 8; count of bases not matched to a gene: 7. The length of the CDR3 is 14 residues. Germline CDR1 SNHLY, CDR2 FYNNEI. The chain's CDR3 is CASSPDRGVEKLFF. CDR3 coding DNA: TGTGCCAGCAGTCCTGACAGGGGCGTCGAAAAACTGTTTTTT.

The chain combines TRBV7-8 with TRBJ2-5; TRBD2 is a possible D gene (5 bases). V dropped 5 bases and J dropped 5 bases, with 6 bases sitting between them. Germline V lookup: CDR1 SGHVS, CDR2 FQNEAQ. The CDR3 has 11 residues. CDR3 protein: CASSRGETQYF. CDR3 sequence (DNA): TGTGCCAGCAGCCGAGGGGAGACCCAGTACTTC.

The chain couples TRBV6-5 to TRBJ2-1; 7 bases are shared with TRBD1. This CDR3 region has 14 residues. V was pared by 2 bases and J by 2 bases, with 0 bases of the junction left unmatched. CDR1 and CDR2 from the germline V gene are MNHEY and SVGAGI. This chain's CDR3 is CASSYRGPYNEQFF. The CDR3, as DNA: TGTGCCAGCAGTTACAGGGGGCCCTACAATGAGCAGTTCTTC.

The chain is built from TRBV5-1 and TRBJ1-5, with TRBD1 as a possible D gene (6 bases). The CDR3 covers 13 residues. V was shortened by 3 bases and J by 5 bases, with 9 bases between the two germline ends. The germline gives CDR1 SGHRS, CDR2 YFSETQ. The CDR3 DNA follows: TGCGCCAGCAGCTACAACAGGGATCAGCCCCAGCATTTT. It yields the protein CASSYNRDQPQHF.

This chain uses TRBV5-1 with TRBJ2-5; TRBD2 agrees at 10 bases. This CDR3 region has 15 residues. Germline-derived CDR1 and CDR2 are SGHRS and YFSETQ. J was trimmed by 3 bases and V by 3 bases; bases with no gene match: 5. The CDR3: CASSSTGTSEETQYF. The CDR3 DNA sequence: TGCGCCAGCAGCTCCACCGGGACTAGCGAAGAGACCCAGTACTTC.

This rearrangement joins TRBV7-3 to TRBJ2-1; 10 nucleotides align to TRBD1. J was trimmed by 2 bases and V by 3 bases; bases with no gene match: 1. This CDR3 region has 15 residues. Germline CDR1 SGHTA, CDR2 FQGTGA. For the CDR3, the DNA is TGTGCCAGCAGCTTGACAGGGGGCCCCTACAATGAGCAGTTCTTC. This sequence encodes CASSLTGGPYNEQFF.

The gene calls are TRBV5-8 and TRBJ2-7, with D maybe TRBD2 (5 bases). This CDR3 is built from 13 residues. Germline-derived CDR1 and CDR2 are SGHTS and YDEGEE. V was clipped by 0 bases and J by 7 bases, with 11 bases between them. CDR3 in DNA: TGTGCCAGCAGCTTGGCCTCGGAGGATGAGCAGTACTTC. Translated, it gives CASSLASEDEQYF.

V usage is TRBV15 and J usage is TRBJ1-2; 8 bases align to TRBD1. CDR1 and CDR2 (germline): LNHNV, YYDKDF (reference sequence). This CDR3 region has 12 residues. V gave up 8 bases and J gave up 4 bases; unmatched junction bases: 3. CDR3 residues: CATADRGYGYTF. The CDR3 DNA reads TGTGCCACCGCCGACAGGGGCTATGGCTACACCTTC.

The chain couples TRBV11-2 to TRBJ2-7, with 9 bases aligning to TRBD1. Germline V lookup: CDR1 SGHAT, CDR2 FQNNGV. The CDR3 sequence is 15 residues long. Losses at the gene ends were 5 bases for V and 3 bases for J; bases not matched to a gene: 8. The CDR3 protein is CASSLLGQGFYEQYF. CDR3 in DNA: TGTGCCAGCAGCCTCTTAGGACAGGGGTTCTACGAGCAGTACTTC.

The chain employs TRBV5-6 and TRBJ2-7; 8 bases line up with TRBD2. Germline CDR1 SGHDT, CDR2 YYEEEE. This CDR3 region has 13 residues. Trimming removed 2 bases from V and 7 bases from J; junction bases left unmatched: 5. CDR3 sequence: CASSFRGGREQYF. In nucleotides, the CDR3 is TGTGCCAGCAGCTTCCGGGGGGGCCGGGAGCAGTACTTC.

The chain joins TRBV2 to TRBJ1-4, with TRBD1 matching over 7 bases. CDR1 SNHLY and CDR2 FYNNEI come from the germline V gene. Trimming took 5 bases from V and 7 from J; bases not matched to a gene: 4. CDR3 length: 13 residues. Written as DNA, the CDR3 is TGTGCCAGCAGTTACAGGGGCAGTGAAAAACTGTTTTTT. Its translation is CASSYRGSEKLFF. The full variable domain, its missing parts supplied by reference TRBV2 and TRBJ1-4, is EPEVTQTPSHQVTQMGQEVILRCVPISNHLYFYWYRQILGQKVEFLVSFYNNEISEKSEIFDDQFSVERPDGSNFTLKIRSTKLEDSAMYFCASSYRGSEKLFFGSGTQLSVL.